This T cell receptor beta chain was sequenced in a study of breast tumors, draining lymph nodes, adjacent tissues listed by TCRdb under 2016. Context from the whole study: In breast cancer patients, the study compared the TCR beta repertoires of tumor, adjacent nontumor tissue and axillary lymph nodes. In human breast cancer, the study set out to evaluate how tumor, surrounding tissue and draining lymph node repertoires relate to one another and whether T cells may move between these sites.

Turning to this clonotype: Its antigen specificity is not known. A read error may be the cause here, since a much bigger clone is one base away.

V drops 3 bases and J drops 4 bases, leaving 13 bases in between. CDR1 SGHDT and CDR2 YYEEEE are derived from the germline V gene. Counted from cysteine to phenylalanine, this CDR3 has 14 amino acids. Only the CDR3 DNA stays, 42 bases, in frame from base 1. The listed sequencing device is Illumina HiSeq 2000. TCR beta chain libraries were generated through multiplex PCR amplification. The amplified TCR beta chain products were analyzed by high-throughput sequencing. TCRdb passed the public sequencing reads through fastp at Q25 and MiXCR, retaining productive beta sequences. Rows are combined by CDR3 protein, so each entry shows the most common genes and DNA. This sample comprises about 230,000 distinct CDR3 sequences, less than 40% of them detected only once. The top ten clones comprise roughly 1.5% of the sample. Lymph node samples were obtained from the axillary draining lymph nodes of breast cancer patients.

General conclusions and limits of the study: Tumor T-cell repertoires showed less diversity than lymph node repertoires and more diversity than nontumor tissue repertoires, and tumor T-cell repertoires showed preferential V and J gene usage. In luminal-like breast cancer, tumor and nontumor tissue repertoires resembled each other significantly more than in basal-like breast cancer. The data were considered consistent with the idea that most tumor T cells come from the lymph node and then expand in tumor tissue. Rather than being directly demonstrated, the conclusion that tumor T cells originate in lymph nodes was presented as consistent with a hypothesis.

This clonotype originated in a female donor with breast cancer. Some clones in this sample may be carry-over from other donors' samples. What was sequenced was axillary lymph node tissue. The sequence is built from TRBV5-6 and TRBJ2-5; possibly the D gene is TRBD1, per 7 matching bases. The bases read TGTGCCAGCAGCTGGGGCAGGGGGGTAGAGACCCAGTACTTC. It codes for CASSWGRGVETQYF.